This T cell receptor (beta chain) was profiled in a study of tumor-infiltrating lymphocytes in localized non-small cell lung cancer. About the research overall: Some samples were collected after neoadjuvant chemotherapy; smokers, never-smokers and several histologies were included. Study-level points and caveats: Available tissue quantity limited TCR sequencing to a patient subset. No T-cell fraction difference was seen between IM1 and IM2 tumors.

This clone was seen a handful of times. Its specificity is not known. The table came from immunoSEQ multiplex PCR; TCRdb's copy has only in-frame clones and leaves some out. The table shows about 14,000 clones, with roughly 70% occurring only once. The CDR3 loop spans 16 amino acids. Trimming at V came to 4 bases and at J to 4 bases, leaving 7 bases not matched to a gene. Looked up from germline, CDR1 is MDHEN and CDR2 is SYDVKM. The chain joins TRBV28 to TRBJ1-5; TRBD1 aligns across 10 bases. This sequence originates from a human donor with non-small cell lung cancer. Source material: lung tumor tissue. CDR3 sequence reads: CASSWDRGLLNQPQHF. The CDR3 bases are TGTGCCAGCAGTTGGGACAGGGGTTTACTAAATCAGCCCCAGCATTTT.